This T cell receptor (beta chain) was sequenced during a study of PD-1 blockade in mismatch repair-deficient tumors (TCRdb year 2017). As for the study more broadly: Between September 2013 and 2016, fewer than 90 consecutive patients with eleven to twelve mismatch repair-deficient cancer types, all previously treated and progressing, were enrolled in the trial. Deep sequencing of TCR CDR3 regions was used to track tumor-associated T cell clones in peripheral blood of patients responding to PD-1 blockade. What the research found in general, with its limitations: Tumor-resident clones, often undetectable in blood before treatment, expanded rapidly after pembrolizumab and then contracted, generally before radiologic responses.

For each enrolled patient, mismatch repair deficiency was established using either polymerase chain reaction or immunohistochemistry. TCR sequencing was performed for a few patients who responded to pembrolizumab therapy. In the phase II trial, pembrolizumab PD-1 blockade was tested prospectively in advanced mismatch repair-deficient cancers, no matter which tissue of origin the cancers came from. Serial peripheral blood T cell samples were collected before and at multiple times after starting PD-1 blockade. Blood sampling times were expressed in weeks after the first pembrolizumab dose. About this clone itself: It lacks a known antigen. No much larger clone is present one base from it, and per-base qualities are unavailable.

From cysteine to phenylalanine, the CDR3 is 13 amino acids long. Of all the DNA, just the CDR3 is kept, 39 bases in frame from base 1. Sequences SGHVS (CDR1) and FNYEAQ (CDR2) are obtained from the germline V gene. Trimming takes 3 bases from V and 0 bases from J, and the germline ends sit 5 bases apart. The library was obtained by the immunoSEQ multiplex PCR assay. In TCRdb, the immuneACCESS table is reduced to in-frame sequences with V and J assigned. These tables do not hold every clone; where another copy was compared, an unresolved V gene accounts for under half, and the others remain unexplained. This sample has some 51,000 clones in its table, and roughly 80% of those were observed once. Jointly, the top ten make up 7% to 8.5% of the sample.

Specimen: peripheral blood, collected roughly 21 weeks after starting pembrolizumab. This receptor was identified in an adult with mismatch repair-deficient cancer. The V and J segments used are TRBV7-6 and TRBJ2-5; a confident D gene designation cannot be given. The DNA sequence reads TGTGCCAGCAGCTTTTCCAACCAAGAGACCCAGTACTTC. Its coded protein is CASSFSNQETQYF.